In this sample, the clone carrying this TCR beta chain turned up many times. The sample originates from a study of early T cells in non-severe SARS-CoV-2 infection. The CDR3 is 14 amino acids. Germline CDR1 reads LNHNV; CDR2 reads YYDKDF (reference sequence). V was shortened by 4 bases and J by 8 bases, with 14 bases between the two germline ends. TCRdb called the 5' RACE reads again in MiXCR, with one record for every CDR3 protein. There are some 48,000 distinct CDR3 sequences in the sample; about 4% occur only once, and 6% lies in the top ten. This TCR was recovered from an adult who was a healthcare worker with PCR-confirmed SARS-CoV-2 infection or an uninfected control (not recorded which). Sequencing was carried out using whole blood. The chain carries TRBV15 and TRBJ1-4; D not certain. The CDR3 region is CATSKDLSAEKLFF. The CDR3 DNA reads as TGTGCCACCAGCAAGGACTTGTCGGCGGAAAAACTGTTTTTT.